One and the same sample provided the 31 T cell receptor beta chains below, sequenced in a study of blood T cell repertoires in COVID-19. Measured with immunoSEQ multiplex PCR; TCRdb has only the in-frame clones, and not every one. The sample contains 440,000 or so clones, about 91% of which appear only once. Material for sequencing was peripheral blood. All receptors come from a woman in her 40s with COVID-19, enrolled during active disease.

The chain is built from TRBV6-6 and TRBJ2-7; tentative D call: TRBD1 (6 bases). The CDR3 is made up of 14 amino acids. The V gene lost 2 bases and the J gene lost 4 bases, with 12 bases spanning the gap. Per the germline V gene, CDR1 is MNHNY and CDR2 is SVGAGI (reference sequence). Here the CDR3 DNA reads TGTGCCAGCAGTTACCCTCCGGACAGTTACGAGCAGTACTTC. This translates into CASSYPPDSYEQYF.

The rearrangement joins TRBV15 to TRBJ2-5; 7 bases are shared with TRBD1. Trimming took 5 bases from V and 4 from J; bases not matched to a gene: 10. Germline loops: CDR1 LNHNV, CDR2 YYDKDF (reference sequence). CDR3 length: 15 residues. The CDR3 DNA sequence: TGTGCCACCAGCCGGAAGGGGGACAGAATAGAGACCCAGTACTTC. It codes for CATSRKGDRIETQYF. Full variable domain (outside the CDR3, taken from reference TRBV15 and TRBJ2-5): DAMVIQNPRYQVTQFGKPVTLSCSQTLNHNVMYWYQQKSSQAPKLLFHYYDKDFNNEADTPDNFQSRRPNTSFCFLDIRSPGLGDTAMYLCATSRKGDRIETQYFGPGTRLLVL.

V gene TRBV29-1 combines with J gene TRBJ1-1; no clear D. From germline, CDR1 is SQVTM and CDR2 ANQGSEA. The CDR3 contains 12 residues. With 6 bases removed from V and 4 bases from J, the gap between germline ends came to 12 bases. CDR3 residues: CSVKRGGTEAFF. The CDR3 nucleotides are TGCAGCGTGAAGCGGGGAGGCACTGAAGCTTTCTTT.

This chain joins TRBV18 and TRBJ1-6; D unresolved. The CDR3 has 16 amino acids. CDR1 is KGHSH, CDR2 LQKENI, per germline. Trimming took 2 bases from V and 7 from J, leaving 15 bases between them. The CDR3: CASSPIGISGNSPLHF. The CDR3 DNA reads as TGTGCCAGCTCACCAATTGGGATCTCGGGGAATTCACCCCTCCACTTT.

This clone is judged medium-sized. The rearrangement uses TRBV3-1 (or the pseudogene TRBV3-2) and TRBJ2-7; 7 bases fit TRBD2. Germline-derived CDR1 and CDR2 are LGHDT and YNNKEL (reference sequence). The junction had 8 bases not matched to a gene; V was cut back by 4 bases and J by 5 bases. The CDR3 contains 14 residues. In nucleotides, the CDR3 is TGTGCCAGCAGCCCCTGGGAGCGGGGAGACGAGCAGTACTTC. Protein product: CASSPWERGDEQYF.

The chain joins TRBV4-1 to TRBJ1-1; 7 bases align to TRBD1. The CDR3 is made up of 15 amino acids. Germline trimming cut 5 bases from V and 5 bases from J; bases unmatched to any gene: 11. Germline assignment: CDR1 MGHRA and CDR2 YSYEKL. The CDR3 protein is CASSKNDREGTEAFF. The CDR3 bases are TGCGCCAGCAGCAAAAATGACAGGGAAGGGACTGAAGCTTTCTTT.

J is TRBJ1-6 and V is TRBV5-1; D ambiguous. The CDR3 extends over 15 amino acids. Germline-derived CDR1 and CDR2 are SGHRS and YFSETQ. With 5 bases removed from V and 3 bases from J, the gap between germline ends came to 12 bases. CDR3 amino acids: CASSLSSVYNSPLHF. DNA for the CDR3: TGCGCCAGCAGTCTATCTTCGGTCTATAATTCACCCCTCCACTTT. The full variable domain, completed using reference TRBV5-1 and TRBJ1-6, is KAGVTQTPRYLIKTRGQQVTLSCSPISGHRSVSWYQQTPGQGLQFLFEYFSETQRNKGNFPGRFSGRQFSNSRSEMNVSTLELGDSALYLCASSLSSVYNSPLHFGNGTRLTVT.

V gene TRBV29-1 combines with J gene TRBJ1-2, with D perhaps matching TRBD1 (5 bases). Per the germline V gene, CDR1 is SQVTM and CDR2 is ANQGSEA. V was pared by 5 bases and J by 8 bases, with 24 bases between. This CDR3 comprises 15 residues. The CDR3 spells CSVPMRGTPYDGYTF. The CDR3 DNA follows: TGCAGCGTTCCCATGCGGGGGACCCCCTACGACGGCTACACCTTC. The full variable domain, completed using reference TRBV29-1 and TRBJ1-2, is SAVISQKPSRDICQRGTSLTIQCQVDSQVTMMFWYRQQPGQSLTLIATANQGSEATYESGFVIDKFPISRPNLTFSTLTVSNMSPEDSSIYLCSVPMRGTPYDGYTFGSGTRLTVV.

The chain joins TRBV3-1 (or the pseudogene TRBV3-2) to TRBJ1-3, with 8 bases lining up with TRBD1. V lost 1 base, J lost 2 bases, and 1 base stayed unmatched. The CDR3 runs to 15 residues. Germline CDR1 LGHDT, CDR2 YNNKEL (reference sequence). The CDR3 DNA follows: TGTGCCAGCAGCCAAGCGGGACAGGCTGGAAACACCATATATTTT. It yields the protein CASSQAGQAGNTIYF.

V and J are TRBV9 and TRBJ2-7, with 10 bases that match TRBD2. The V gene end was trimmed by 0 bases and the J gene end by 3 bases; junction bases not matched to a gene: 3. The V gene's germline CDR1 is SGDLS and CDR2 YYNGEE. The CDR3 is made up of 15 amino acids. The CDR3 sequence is CASSVGLAGDYEQYF. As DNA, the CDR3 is TGTGCCAGCAGCGTAGGCCTAGCGGGAGACTACGAGCAGTACTTC.

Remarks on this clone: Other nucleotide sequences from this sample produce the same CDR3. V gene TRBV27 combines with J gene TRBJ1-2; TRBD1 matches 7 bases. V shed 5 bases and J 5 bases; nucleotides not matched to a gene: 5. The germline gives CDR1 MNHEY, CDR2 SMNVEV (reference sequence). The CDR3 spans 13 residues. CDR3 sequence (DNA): TGTGCCAGCAGTCGGACAGGAGGGTATGGCTACACCTTC. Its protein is CASSRTGGYGYTF.

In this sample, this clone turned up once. The CDR3 DNA reads TGTGCCAGCAGCGGCGGCCTTGCGGACAGGGATAGCATTCAGTACTTC. This gives the protein CASSGGLADRDSIQYF. The rearrangement joins TRBV9 to TRBJ2-4, with 8 nucleotides matching TRBD1. The CDR3 has 16 residues. J gave up 9 bases and V 3 bases, and 14 bases lay outside the gene matches. Looked up from germline, CDR1 is SGDLS and CDR2 is YYNGEE.

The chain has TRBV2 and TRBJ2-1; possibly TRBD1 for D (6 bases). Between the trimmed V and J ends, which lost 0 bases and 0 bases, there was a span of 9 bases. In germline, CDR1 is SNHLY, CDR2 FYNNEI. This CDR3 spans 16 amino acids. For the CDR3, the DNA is TGTGCCAGCAGTGAAGCTACAGGGCTCTCCTACAATGAGCAGTTCTTC. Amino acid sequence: CASSEATGLSYNEQFF.

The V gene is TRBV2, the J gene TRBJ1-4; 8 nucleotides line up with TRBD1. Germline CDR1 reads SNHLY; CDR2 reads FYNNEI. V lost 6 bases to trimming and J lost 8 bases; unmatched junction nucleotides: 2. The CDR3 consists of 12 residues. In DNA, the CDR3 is TGTGCCAGCAGGACAGGGGACGAAAAACTGTTTTTT. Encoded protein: CASRTGDEKLFF.

The CDR3 DNA sequence: TGTGCCAGTGGGAGGGGTAACAATCAGCCCCAGCATTTT. Residues: CASGRGNNQPQHF. The chain recombines TRBV7-9 with TRBJ1-5; possible D gene TRBD1, 5 bases. With 9 bases removed from V and 3 bases from J, the gap between germline ends came to 12 bases. The CDR3 extends over 13 amino acids. Germline V gene data show CDR1 as SEHNR and CDR2 as FQNEAQ (reference sequence).

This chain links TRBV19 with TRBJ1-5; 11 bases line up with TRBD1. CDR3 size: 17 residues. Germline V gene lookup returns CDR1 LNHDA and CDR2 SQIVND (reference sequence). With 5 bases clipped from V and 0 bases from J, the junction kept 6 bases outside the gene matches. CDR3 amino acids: CASSPRDRGSSNQPQHF. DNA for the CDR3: TGTGCCAGTAGTCCCCGGGACAGGGGGTCTAGCAATCAGCCCCAGCATTTT.

The CDR3 nucleotides are TGTGCCAGCAGGGACCGGGACATCCTCACAGATACGCAGTATTTT. This gives the protein CASRDRDILTDTQYF. This chain connects TRBV7-2 to TRBJ2-3; D is perhaps TRBD1 (6 bases). CDR1 and CDR2 (germline): SGHTA, FQGNSA. V gave up 6 bases and J gave up 2 bases, with 15 bases separating them. The CDR3 has 15 residues.

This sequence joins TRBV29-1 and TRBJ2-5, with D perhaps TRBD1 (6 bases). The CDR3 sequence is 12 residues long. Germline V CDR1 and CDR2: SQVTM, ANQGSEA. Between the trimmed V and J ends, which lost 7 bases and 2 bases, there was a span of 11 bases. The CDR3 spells CSATGTQETQYF. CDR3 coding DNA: TGCAGCGCTACCGGGACACAAGAGACCCAGTACTTC.

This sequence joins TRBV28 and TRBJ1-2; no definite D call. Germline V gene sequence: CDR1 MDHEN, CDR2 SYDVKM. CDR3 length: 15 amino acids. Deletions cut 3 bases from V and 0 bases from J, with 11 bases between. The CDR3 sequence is CASSFWSDTNYGYTF. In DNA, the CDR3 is TGTGCCAGCAGTTTTTGGTCAGATACTAACTATGGCTACACCTTC.

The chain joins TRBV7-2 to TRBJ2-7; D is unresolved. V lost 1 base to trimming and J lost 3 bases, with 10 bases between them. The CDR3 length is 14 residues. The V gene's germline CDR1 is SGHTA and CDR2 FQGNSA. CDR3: CASSLEWQVYEQYF. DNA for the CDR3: TGTGCCAGCAGCTTAGAGTGGCAGGTCTACGAGCAGTACTTC.

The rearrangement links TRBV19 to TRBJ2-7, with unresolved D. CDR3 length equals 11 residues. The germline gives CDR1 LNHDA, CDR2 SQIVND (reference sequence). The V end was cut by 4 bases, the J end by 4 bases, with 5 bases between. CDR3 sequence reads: CASSTMYEQYF. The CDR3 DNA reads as TGTGCCAGTAGTACTATGTACGAGCAGTACTTC.

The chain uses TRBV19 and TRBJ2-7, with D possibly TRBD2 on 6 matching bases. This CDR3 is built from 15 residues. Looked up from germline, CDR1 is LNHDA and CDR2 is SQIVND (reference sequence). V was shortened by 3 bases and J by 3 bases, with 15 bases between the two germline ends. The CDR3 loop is CASSIGSSVGYEQYF. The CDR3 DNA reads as TGTGCCAGTAGTATCGGGTCTAGCGTAGGCTACGAGCAGTACTTC.

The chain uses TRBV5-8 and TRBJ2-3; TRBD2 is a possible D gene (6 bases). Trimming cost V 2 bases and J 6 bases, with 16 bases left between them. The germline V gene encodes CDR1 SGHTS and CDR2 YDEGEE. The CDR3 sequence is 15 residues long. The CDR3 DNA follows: TGTGCCAGCAGCTTCGCGACTAGTGTAATGGATACGCAGTATTTT. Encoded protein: CASSFATSVMDTQYF.

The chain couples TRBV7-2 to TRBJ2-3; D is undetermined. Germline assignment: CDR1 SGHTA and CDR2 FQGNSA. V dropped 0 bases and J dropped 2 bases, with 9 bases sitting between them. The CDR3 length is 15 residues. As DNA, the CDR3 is TGTGCCAGCAGCTTAGCGCGGCAGAACACAGATACGCAGTATTTT. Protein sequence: CASSLARQNTDTQYF.

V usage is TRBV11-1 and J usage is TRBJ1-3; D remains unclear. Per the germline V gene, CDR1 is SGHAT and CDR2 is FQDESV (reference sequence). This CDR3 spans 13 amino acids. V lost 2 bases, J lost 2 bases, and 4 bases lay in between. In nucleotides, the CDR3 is TGTGCCAGCAGCTTACAGGCTGGAAACACCATATATTTT. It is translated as CASSLQAGNTIYF.

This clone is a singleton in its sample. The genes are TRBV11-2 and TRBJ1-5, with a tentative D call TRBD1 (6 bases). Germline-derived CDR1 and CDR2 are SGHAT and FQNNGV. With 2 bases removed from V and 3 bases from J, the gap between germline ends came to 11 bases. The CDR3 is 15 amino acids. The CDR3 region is CASSLSGVSNQPQHF. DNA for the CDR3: TGTGCCAGCAGCTTATCAGGGGTCTCCAATCAGCCCCAGCATTTT.

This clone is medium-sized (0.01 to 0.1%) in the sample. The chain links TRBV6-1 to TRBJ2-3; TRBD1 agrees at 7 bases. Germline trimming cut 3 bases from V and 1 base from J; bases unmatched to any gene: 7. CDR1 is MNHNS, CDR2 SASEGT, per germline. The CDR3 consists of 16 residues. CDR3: CASSEGEGAGTDTQYF. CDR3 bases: TGTGCCAGCAGTGAGGGAGAGGGGGCAGGCACAGATACGCAGTATTTT.

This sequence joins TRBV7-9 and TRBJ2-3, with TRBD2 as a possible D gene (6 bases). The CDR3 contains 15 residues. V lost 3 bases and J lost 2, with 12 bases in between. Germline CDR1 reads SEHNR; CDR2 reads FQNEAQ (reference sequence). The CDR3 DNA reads TGTGCCAGCAGCTTCCCAGCGGGTGCCACAGATACGCAGTATTTT. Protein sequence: CASSFPAGATDTQYF.

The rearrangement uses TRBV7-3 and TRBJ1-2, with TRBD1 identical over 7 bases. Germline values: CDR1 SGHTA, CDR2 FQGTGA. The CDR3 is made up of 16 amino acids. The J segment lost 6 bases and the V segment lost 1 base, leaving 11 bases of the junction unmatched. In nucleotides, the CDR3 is TGTGCCAGCAGCTTAAAGGGAGAGACAGGGACGAATGGCTACACCTTC. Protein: CASSLKGETGTNGYTF.

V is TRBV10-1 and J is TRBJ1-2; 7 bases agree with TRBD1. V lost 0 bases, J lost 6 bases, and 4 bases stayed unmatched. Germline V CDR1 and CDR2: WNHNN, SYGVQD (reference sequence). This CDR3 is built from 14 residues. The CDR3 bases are TGCGCCAGCAGTGAGTCGCAGACAGGGCATGGCTACACCTTC. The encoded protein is CASSESQTGHGYTF.

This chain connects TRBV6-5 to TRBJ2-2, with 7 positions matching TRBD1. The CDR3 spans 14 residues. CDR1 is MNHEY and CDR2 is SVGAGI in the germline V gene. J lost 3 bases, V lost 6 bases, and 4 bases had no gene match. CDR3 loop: CASRRQGDTGELFF. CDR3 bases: TGTGCCAGCAGGCGACAGGGCGACACCGGGGAGCTGTTTTTT.